This T cell receptor beta chain was identified in a study of spatial heterogeneity in lung cancer. Study in general: More beta-chain than alpha-chain sequences were consistently detected. General observations from the study: Circulating ubiquitous expanded tumor TCRs were observed more frequently at resection than at follow-up.

A unique molecular identifier was attached to every TCR cDNA molecule. From the 5' RACE reads, TCRdb called clonotypes with MiXCR, one entry per CDR3 protein. The profile shows tens of thousands of distinct CDR3 sequences, 6.5% to 9% of them singletons. About this clonotype itself: What it recognizes is unknown.

The CDR3 has 12 residues. The V end lost 6 bases, the J end lost 4 bases, and 7 bases lay between the germline ends. Germline CDR1 and CDR2: SNHLY and FYNNEI. Documented time point: sample taken at primary tumor resection. Sequencing covered unsorted whole RNA taken from tumor, nontumor lung or frozen PBMC. The chain links TRBV2 to TRBJ1-5; D unclear. The TCR sequence derives from a female donor with early-stage non-small cell lung cancer. The sample in question was PBMCs, obtained at surgery. CDR3 loop: CASSRDNQPQHF. CDR3 bases: TGTGCCAGCAGCAGAGATAATCAGCCCCAGCATTTT.